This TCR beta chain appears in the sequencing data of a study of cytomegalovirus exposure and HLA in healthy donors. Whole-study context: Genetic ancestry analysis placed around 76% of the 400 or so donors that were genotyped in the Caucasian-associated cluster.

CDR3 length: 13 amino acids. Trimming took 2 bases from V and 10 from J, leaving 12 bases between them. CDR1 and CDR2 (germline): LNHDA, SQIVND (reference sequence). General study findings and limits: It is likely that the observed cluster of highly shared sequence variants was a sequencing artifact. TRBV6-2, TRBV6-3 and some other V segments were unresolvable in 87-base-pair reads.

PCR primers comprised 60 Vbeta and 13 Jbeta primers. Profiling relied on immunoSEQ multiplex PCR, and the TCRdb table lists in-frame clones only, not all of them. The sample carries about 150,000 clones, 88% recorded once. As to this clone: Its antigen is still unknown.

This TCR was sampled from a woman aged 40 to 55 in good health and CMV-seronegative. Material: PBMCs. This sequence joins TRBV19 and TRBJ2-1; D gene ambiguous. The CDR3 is CASSINSPPEQFF. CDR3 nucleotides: TGTGCCAGTAGTATAAACTCCCCGCCGGAGCAGTTCTTC.